This section outlines one T cell receptor (beta chain) sequence together with its context. The sample belongs to a study of PD-1 blockade in classical Hodgkin lymphoma. This CDR3 is built from 15 residues. V lost 2 bases and J lost 0; bases outside the gene matches: 2. Germline loops: CDR1 LGHNA, CDR2 YNFKEQ. Brentuximab vedotin exposure varied among the patients, all of whom had relapsed after autologous stem cell transplantation. CD4+ T cells were purified from thawed PBMCs by magnetic negative selection. Reported best responses ranged across complete response, partial response or progressive disease. TCRdb keeps only in-frame clones here, not all; method: immunoSEQ multiplex PCR. The sample has around 17,000 clones; just under 85% are singletons.

Sequencing used CD4+ T cells from blood, obtained at baseline. The rearrangement joins TRBV4-2 to TRBJ2-7, with TRBD1 identical over 9 bases. The TCR sequence derives from a human donor with classical Hodgkin lymphoma. The CDR3 sequence is CASSQRGQGSYEQYF. The CDR3 DNA reads as TGTGCCAGCAGCCAAAGGGGACAGGGCTCCTACGAGCAGTACTTC.